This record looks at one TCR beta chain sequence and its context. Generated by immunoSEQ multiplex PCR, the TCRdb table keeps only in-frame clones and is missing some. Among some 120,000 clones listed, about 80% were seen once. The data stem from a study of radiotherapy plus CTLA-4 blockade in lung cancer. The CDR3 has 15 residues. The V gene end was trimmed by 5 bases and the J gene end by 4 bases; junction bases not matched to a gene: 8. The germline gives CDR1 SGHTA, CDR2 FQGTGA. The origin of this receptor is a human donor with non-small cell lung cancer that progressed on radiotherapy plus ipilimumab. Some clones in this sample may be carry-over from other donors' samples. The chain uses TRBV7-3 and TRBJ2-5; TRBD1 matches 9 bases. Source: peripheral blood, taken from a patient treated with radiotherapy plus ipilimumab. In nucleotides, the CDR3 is TGTGCCAGCAGCGCCTCCGGGACAGGGTTAGAGACCCAGTACTTC. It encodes CASSASGTGLETQYF.